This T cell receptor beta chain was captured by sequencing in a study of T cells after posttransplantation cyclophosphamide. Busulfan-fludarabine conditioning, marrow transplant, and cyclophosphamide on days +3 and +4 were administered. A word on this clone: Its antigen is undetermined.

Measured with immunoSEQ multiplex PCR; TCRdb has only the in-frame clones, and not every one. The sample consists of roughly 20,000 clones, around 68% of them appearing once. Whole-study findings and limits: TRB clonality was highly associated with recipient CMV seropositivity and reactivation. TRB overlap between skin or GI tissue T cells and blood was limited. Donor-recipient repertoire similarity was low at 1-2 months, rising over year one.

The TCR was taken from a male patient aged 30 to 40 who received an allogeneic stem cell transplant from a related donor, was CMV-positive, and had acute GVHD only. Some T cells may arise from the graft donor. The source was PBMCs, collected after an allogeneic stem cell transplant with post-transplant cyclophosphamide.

The CDR3 loop reads CASRALNTGEYEQYF. The CDR3 DNA reads as TGTGCCAGCAGAGCATTAAACACTGGGGAGTACGAGCAGTACTTC. The chain recombines TRBV4-2 with TRBJ2-7, with D maybe TRBD2 (5 bases). CDR1 and CDR2 (germline): LGHNA, YNFKEQ. The CDR3 loop spans 15 amino acids. V lost 6 bases and J lost 4, with 19 bases in between.